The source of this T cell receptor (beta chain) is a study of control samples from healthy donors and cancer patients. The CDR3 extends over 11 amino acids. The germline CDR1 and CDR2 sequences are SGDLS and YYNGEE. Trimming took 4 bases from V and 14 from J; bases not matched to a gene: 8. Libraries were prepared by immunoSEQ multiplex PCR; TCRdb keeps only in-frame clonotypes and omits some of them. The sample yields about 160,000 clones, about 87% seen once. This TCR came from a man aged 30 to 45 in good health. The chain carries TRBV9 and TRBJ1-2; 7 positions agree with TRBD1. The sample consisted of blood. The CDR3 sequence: CASSSGGPGTF. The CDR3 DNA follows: TGTGCCAGCAGCTCAGGGGGGCCCGGAACCTTC.